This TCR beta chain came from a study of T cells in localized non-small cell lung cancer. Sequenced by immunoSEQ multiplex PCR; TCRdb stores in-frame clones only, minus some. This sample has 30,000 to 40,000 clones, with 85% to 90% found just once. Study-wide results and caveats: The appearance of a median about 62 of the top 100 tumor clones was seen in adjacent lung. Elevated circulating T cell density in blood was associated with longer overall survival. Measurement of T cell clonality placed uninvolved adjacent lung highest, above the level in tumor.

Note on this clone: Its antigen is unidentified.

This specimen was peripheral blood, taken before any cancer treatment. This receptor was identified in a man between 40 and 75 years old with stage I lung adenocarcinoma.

The CDR3 sequence: CAISESNEQYF. CDR3 coding DNA: TGTGCCATCAGTGAGTCTAACGAGCAGTACTTC. V is TRBV10-3 and J is TRBJ2-7, with D unresolved. Trimming shortened V by 0 bases and J by 5 bases, and 2 bases separated the two germline ends. Germline CDR1 ENHRY, CDR2 SYGVKD. The CDR3 contains 11 residues.